One sample yielded the 5 T cell receptor beta chains listed below, sequenced in a study of T cells in Graves' hyperthyroidism and ophthalmopathy. Amplified TCR beta CDR3 regions derived from RNA transcripts. RT-PCR in the first round (using the HTBI primer set) targeted the TCR CDR3. TCRdb reanalysed the multiplex PCR reads using MiXCR and keeps one entry per CDR3 protein. The profile shows around 300,000 distinct CDR3 sequences, roughly 14% of them singletons. Sequencing input: blood. Receptor source: a woman aged 25 to 45 with Graves' hyperthyroidism that later progressed to Graves' ophthalmopathy.

This clonotype was picked up many times. The CDR3 here is CSANGLAASYNEQFF. In nucleotides, the CDR3 is TGCAGTGCTAACGGACTAGCGGCCTCCTACAATGAGCAGTTCTTC. This chain links TRBV20-1 with TRBJ2-1, with 10 positions matching TRBD2. Germline lookup yields CDR1 DFQATT and CDR2 SNEGSKA (reference sequence). The CDR3 covers 15 residues. The trim removed 4 bases at V and 0 bases at J, leaving 3 bases unmatched.

This clonotype was recorded many times. The chain is built from TRBV28 and TRBJ1-6; perhaps TRBD1 as D (6 bases). In germline, CDR1 is MDHEN, CDR2 SYDVKM. The CDR3 extends over 14 amino acids. Trimming left V 6 bases short and J 10 bases short, with 16 bases between. The CDR3 bases are TGTGCCAGCAGCACATCGACAGGCCAGTCACCCCTCCACTTT. It specifies CASSTSTGQSPLHF.

This clonotype was detected many times. The chain carries TRBV4-2 and TRBJ1-4; maybe TRBD1 (5 bases). The germline CDR1 and CDR2 sequences are LGHNA and YNFKEQ. Trimming pared 2 bases from V and 3 bases from J, leaving 10 bases between. The CDR3 runs 15 residues. This chain's CDR3 is CASSQWDRPNEKLFF. The CDR3 nucleotides are TGTGCCAGCAGCCAATGGGACCGCCCTAATGAAAAACTGTTTTTT.

This clonotype was seen a handful of times. A read error may produce the germline difference seen at one junction end. V is TRBV11-3 and J is TRBJ1-5; 8 positions agree with TRBD1. This CDR3 contains 14 residues. Germline V CDR1 and CDR2: SGHNT, YENEEA. The CDR3 bases are TGTGCCAGCAGCCCGACAGGGGCGGGGGAGCCCCAGCACTTT. Its translation: CASSPTGAGEPQHF.

This clonotype was counted ten times or more. This chain connects TRBV7-9 to TRBJ2-7; D uncertain. The V gene's germline CDR1 is SEHNR and CDR2 FQNEAQ (reference sequence). This CDR3 contains 12 residues. Trimming left V 0 bases short and J 5 bases short, with 5 bases between. The DNA of the CDR3 is TGTGCCAGCAGCTTAGCGACGGACGAGCAGTACTTC. Its protein is CASSLATDEQYF. Variable domain in full (rest from reference TRBV7-9 and TRBJ2-7): DTGVSQNPRHKITKRGQNVTFRCDPISEHNRLYWYRQTLGQGPEFLTYFQNEAQLEKSRLLSDRFSAERPKGSFSTLEIQRTEQGDSAMYLCASSLATDEQYFGPGTRLTVT.